These 10 T cell receptor beta chains were all obtained from the same sample, sequenced in a study of T-cell reconstitution after alpha-beta-depleted transplantation in children. Preparation of the TCRbeta library used unique molecular identifiers. Each CDR3 protein is one row after TCRdb ran MiXCR on the PCR reads. The table lists a few hundred thousand distinct CDR3 sequences, roughly 22% of them singletons. Sequenced here: PBMCs from the stem cell graft donor, sampled from the stem cell graft. Source of these receptors: a human donor who donated a stem cell graft to a child with acute myeloid leukemia.

The rearrangement uses TRBV29-1 and TRBJ2-3, with 12 bases that match TRBD2. This CDR3 is built from 16 residues. J gave up 5 bases and V 2 bases, and 8 bases lay outside the gene matches. The germline CDR1 and CDR2 sequences are SQVTM and ANQGSEA. This CDR3 is CSVEPFSGLAGDTQYF. CDR3 DNA sequence: TGCAGCGTTGAACCGTTCTCGGGACTAGCGGGAGATACGCAGTATTTT.

The sample holds a few counts of this clonotype. In DNA form, the CDR3 reads TGTGCCAGCAGATCTTACAATAGCGGGAGGCTTGTTTCGCGTGGCAATGAGCAGTTCTTC. Its protein is CASRSYNSGRLVSRGNEQFF. The rearrangement links TRBV11-1 to TRBJ2-1; 10 nucleotides match TRBD2. CDR3 size: 20 residues. Germline values: CDR1 SGHAT, CDR2 FQDESV (reference sequence). V dropped 6 bases and J dropped 6; count of bases not matched to a gene: 23.

This clonotype was counted many times. The chain is built from TRBV7-2 and TRBJ2-3, with 11 bases identical to TRBD2. The junction had 8 bases not matched to a gene; V was cut back by 5 bases and J by 4 bases. This CDR3 is 16 amino acids long. Germline values: CDR1 SGHTA, CDR2 FQGNSA. CDR3 in DNA: TGTGCCAGCAGCGTTAGCGGGAGGGCCGTCGCAGATACGCAGTATTTT. Encoded protein: CASSVSGRAVADTQYF. The entire variable domain, with the rest obtained from reference TRBV7-2 and TRBJ2-3, is as follows: GAGVSQSPSNKVTEKGKDVELRCDPISGHTALYWYRQSLGQGLEFLIYFQGNSAPDKSGLPSDRFSAERTGGSVSTLTIQRTQQEDSAVYLCASSVSGRAVADTQYFGPGTRLTVL.

The sample holds many counts of this clonotype. The chain joins TRBV20-1 to TRBJ2-3; D possibly corresponds to TRBD1 (6 bases). V was shortened by 5 bases and J by 2 bases, with 20 bases between the two germline ends. CDR3 length equals 16 residues. Germline lookup yields CDR1 DFQATT and CDR2 SNEGSKA (reference sequence). The CDR3 region has the DNA TGCAGTGCTCCGTTGCGGACAGCCCTTCTCACAGATACGCAGTATTTT. It codes for CSAPLRTALLTDTQYF.

The chain couples TRBV27 to TRBJ1-6, with D unresolved. Germline V gene lookup returns CDR1 MNHEY and CDR2 SMNVEV (reference sequence). Trimming shortened V by 1 base and J by 10 bases, and 14 bases separated the two germline ends. This CDR3 is built from 15 residues. The CDR3 spells CASSLYRVEGSPLHF. CDR3 nucleotides: TGTGCCAGCAGTTTATATAGAGTCGAAGGCTCACCCCTCCACTTT.

There are a few counts of this clonotype. The J gene is TRBJ2-1, the V gene TRBV11-2, with 11 nucleotides matching TRBD2. Germline assignment: CDR1 SGHAT and CDR2 FQNNGV. J lost 4 bases, V lost 1 base, and 3 bases had no gene match. This CDR3 has 16 amino acids. The CDR3 sequence is CASSLASGRTYNEQFF. CDR3 DNA: TGTGCCAGCAGCTTAGCTAGCGGGAGGACGTACAATGAGCAGTTCTTC.

In its sample, this clonotype was seen many times. The chain is built from TRBV20-1 and TRBJ2-5; perhaps TRBD2 as D (5 bases). This CDR3 comprises 17 residues. V was shortened by 2 bases and J by 2 bases, with 21 bases between the two germline ends. Germline lookup yields CDR1 DFQATT and CDR2 SNEGSKA (reference sequence). DNA of the CDR3: TGCAGTGCTAGATCCCGGACTCCCGCGTACCAGCAAGAGACCCAGTACTTC. Its protein product is CSARSRTPAYQQETQYF.

DNA for the CDR3: TGTGCCAGCAGTTACTTGGCGGGAGACATCTACAATGAGCAGTTCTTC. Translated, it gives CASSYLAGDIYNEQFF. The rearrangement uses TRBV6-5 and TRBJ2-1, with 7 bases identical to TRBD2. Germline V CDR1 and CDR2: MNHEY, SVGAGI. Trimming cost V 1 base and J 3 bases; bases outside gene matches: 6. The CDR3 loop spans 16 amino acids.

The V gene is TRBV20-1, the J gene TRBJ2-5, with 11 bases aligning to TRBD2. Germline CDR1 and CDR2: DFQATT and SNEGSKA (reference sequence). V lost 2 bases to trimming and J lost 4 bases; unmatched junction nucleotides: 6. The CDR3 is 15 amino acids. CDR3 protein: CSARKTSGRGETQYF. The CDR3 nucleotides are TGCAGTGCTAGAAAAACTAGCGGGAGAGGAGAGACCCAGTACTTC.

V gene TRBV5-1 combines with J gene TRBJ1-2, with TRBD1 as a possible D gene (6 bases). The V gene's germline CDR1 is SGHRS and CDR2 YFSETQ. The V and J ends lost 1 base and 2 bases respectively, with 12 bases between them. The CDR3 contains 15 residues. CDR3 sequence reads: CASSLRQGKNYGYTF. The CDR3 region has the DNA TGCGCCAGCAGCTTGAGGCAGGGGAAAAACTATGGCTACACCTTC.